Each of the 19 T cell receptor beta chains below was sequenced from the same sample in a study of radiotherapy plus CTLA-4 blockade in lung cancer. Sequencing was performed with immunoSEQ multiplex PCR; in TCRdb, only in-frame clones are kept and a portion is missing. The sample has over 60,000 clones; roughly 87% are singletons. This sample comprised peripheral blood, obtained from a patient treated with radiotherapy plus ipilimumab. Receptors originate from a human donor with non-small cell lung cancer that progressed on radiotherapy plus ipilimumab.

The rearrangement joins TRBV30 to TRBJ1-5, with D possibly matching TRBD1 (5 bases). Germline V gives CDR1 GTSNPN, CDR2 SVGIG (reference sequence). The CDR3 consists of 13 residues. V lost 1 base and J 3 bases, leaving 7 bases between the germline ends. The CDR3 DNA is TGTGCCTGGAGTGGGGACGCCAATCAGCCCCAGCATTTT. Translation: CAWSGDANQPQHF.

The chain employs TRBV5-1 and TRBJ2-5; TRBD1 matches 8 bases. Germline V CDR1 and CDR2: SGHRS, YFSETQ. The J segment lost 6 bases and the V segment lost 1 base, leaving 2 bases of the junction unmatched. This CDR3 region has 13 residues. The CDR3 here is CASSLTGGQTQYF. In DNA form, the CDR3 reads TGCGCCAGCAGCTTGACAGGGGGGCAGACCCAGTACTTC.

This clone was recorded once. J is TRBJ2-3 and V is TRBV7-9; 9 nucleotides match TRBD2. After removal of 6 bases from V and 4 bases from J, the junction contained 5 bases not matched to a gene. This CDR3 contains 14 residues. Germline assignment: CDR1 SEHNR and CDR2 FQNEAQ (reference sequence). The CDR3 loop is CASSPSGISDTQYF. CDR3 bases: TGTGCCAGCAGTCCTAGCGGGATCTCAGATACGCAGTATTTT. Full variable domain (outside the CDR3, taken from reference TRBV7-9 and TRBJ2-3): DTGVSQNPRHKITKRGQNVTFRCDPISEHNRLYWYRQTLGQGPEFLTYFQNEAQLEKSRLLSDRFSAERPKGSFSTLEIQRTEQGDSAMYLCASSPSGISDTQYFGPGTRLTVL.

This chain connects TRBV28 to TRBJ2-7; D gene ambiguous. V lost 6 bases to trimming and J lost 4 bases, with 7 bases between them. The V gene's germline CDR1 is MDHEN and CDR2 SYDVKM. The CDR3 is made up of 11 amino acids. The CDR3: CASSQQYEQYV. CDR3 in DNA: TGTGCCAGCAGCCAACAATACGAGCAGTACGTC.

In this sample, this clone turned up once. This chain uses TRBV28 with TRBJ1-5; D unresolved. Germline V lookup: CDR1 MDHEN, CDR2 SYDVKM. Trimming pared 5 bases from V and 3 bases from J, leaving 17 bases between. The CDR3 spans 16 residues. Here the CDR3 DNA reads TGTGCCAGCAGTCCCCGACTAATACTCTCCAATCAGCCCCAGCATTTT. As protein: CASSPRLILSNQPQHF.

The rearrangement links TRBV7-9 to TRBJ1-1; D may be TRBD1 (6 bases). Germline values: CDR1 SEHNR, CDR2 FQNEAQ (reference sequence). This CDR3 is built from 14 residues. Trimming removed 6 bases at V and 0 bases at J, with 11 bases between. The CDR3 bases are TGTGCCAGCAGTTCCGGACAGTTGAACACTGAAGCTTTCTTT. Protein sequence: CASSSGQLNTEAFF.

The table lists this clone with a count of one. In DNA, the CDR3 is TGTGCCTGGAGCCAACTAGGAGATACGCAGTATTTT. Translating gives CAWSQLGDTQYF. The chain employs TRBV30 and TRBJ2-3, with D maybe TRBD2 (5 bases). Germline loops: CDR1 GTSNPN, CDR2 SVGIG (reference sequence). Trimming stripped 3 bases from V and 5 bases from J, with 9 bases between. This CDR3 contains 12 residues.

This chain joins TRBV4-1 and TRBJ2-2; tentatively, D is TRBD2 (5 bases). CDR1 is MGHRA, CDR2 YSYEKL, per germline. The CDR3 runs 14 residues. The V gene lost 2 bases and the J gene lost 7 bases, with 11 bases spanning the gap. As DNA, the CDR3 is TGCGCCAGCAGCCAACCCGGACTGAGCGGGGAGCTGTTTTTT. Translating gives CASSQPGLSGELFF.

Here the CDR3 DNA reads TGTGCCAGCAGCCCCACACCTGACGGGTCCTACGAGCAGTACTTC. Amino acids: CASSPTPDGSYEQYF. The genes are TRBV2 and TRBJ2-7; D is undetermined. Trimming left V 6 bases short and J 1 base short, with 16 bases between. The germline V gene has CDR1 SNHLY and CDR2 FYNNEI. This CDR3 has 15 amino acids.

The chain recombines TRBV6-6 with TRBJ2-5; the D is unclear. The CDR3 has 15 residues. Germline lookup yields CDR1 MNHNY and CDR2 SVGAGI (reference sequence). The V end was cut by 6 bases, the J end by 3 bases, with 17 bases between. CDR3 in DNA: TGTGCCAGCAGCTACCGAATCGGGTCGGAAGAGACCCAGTACTTC. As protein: CASSYRIGSEETQYF.

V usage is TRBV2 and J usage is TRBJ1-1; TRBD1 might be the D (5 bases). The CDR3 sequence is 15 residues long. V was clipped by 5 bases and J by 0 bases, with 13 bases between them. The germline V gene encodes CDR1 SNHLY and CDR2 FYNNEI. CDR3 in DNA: TGTGCCAGCAGTAAACAGGACCTCATGAACACTGAAGCTTTCTTT. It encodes CASSKQDLMNTEAFF.

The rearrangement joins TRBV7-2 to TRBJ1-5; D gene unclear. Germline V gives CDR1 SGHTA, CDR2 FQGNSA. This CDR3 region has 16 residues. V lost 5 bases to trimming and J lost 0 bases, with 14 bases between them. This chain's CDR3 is CASSPGTWYSNQPQHF. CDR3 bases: TGTGCCAGCAGCCCGGGAACATGGTATAGCAATCAGCCCCAGCATTTT.

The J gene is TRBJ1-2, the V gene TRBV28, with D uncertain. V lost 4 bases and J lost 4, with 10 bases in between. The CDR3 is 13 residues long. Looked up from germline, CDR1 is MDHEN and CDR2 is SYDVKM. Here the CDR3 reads CASSSKGFYGYTF. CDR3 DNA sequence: TGTGCCAGCAGTTCCAAAGGGTTCTATGGCTACACCTTC.

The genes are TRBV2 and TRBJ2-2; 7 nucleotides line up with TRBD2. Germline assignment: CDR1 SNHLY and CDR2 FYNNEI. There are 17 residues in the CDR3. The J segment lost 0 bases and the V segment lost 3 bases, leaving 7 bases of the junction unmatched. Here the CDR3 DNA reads TGTGCCAGCAGTGACGTCGGGCTAGCGGCGAACACCGGGGAGCTGTTTTTT. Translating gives CASSDVGLAANTGELFF.

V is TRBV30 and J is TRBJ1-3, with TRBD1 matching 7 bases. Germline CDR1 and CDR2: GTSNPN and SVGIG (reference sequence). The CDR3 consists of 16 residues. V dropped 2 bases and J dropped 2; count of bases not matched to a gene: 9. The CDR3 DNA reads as TGTGCCTGGAGTACCCGAACAGGGGTAGCTGGAAACACCATATATTTT. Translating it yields CAWSTRTGVAGNTIYF.

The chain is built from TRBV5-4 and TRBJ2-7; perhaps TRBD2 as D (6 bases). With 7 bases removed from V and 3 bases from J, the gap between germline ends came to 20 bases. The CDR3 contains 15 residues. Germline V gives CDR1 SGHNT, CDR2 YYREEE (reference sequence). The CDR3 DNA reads TGTGCCAGCGAGGAGGCGACTAGTATTCGCTACGAGCAGTACGTC. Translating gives CASEEATSIRYEQYV.

The CDR3 DNA reads TGCGCCAGCAGCCAAGATGGGGCGGGAGGAACCCAAGAGACCCAGTACTTC. Translated: CASSQDGAGGTQETQYF. The chain couples TRBV4-1 to TRBJ2-5; 8 positions match TRBD2. In germline, CDR1 is MGHRA, CDR2 YSYEKL. V was pared by 0 bases and J by 1 base, with 7 bases of the junction left unmatched. The CDR3 covers 17 residues.

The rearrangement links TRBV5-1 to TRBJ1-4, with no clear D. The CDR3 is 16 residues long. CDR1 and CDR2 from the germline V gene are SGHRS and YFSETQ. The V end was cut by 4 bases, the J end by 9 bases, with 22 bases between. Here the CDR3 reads CASSQIEPAAPQKLFF. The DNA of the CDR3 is TGCGCCAGCAGCCAAATTGAACCGGCTGCGCCGCAAAAACTGTTTTTT.

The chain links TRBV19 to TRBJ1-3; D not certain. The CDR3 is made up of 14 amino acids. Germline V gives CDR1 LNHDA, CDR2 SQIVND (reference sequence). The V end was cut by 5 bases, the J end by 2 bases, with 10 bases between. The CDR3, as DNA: TGTGCCAGTAGTCCTCTTTCGACTGGAAACACCATATATTTT. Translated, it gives CASSPLSTGNTIYF.